The present T cell receptor beta chain was sequenced within a study of blood T cell repertoires in COVID-19. Across the study: COVID-19 samples, acute and convalescent, were from the United States, Italy and Spain.

Germline V lookup: CDR1 MDHEN, CDR2 SYDVKM. This CDR3 is built from 13 residues. Between the trimmed V and J ends, which lost 6 bases and 9 bases, there was a span of 15 bases. Per the study methods: By means of reference gene primer amplification, nucleated cell counts were estimated. Libraries were prepared by immunoSEQ multiplex PCR; TCRdb keeps only in-frame clonotypes and omits some of them. V, J and clone size were drawn from that table, and D and trimming were deduced from the DNA. This table has 210,000 or so clones, about four fifths appearing once. The chain recombines TRBV28 with TRBJ2-1, with D possibly matching TRBD1 (6 bases). The clonotype comes from a woman in her fifties or sixties with active or convalescent COVID-19. The specimen was peripheral blood. The CDR3 DNA is TGTGCCAGCAGCTTTACAGGGTATGGTGAGCAGTTCTTC. It specifies CASSFTGYGEQFF.